The next 26 T cell receptor beta chains were all read from a single sample in a study of blood T cell repertoires in COVID-19 (TCRdb year 2020). Receptor amplification or capture employed the immunoSEQ multiplex PCR assay. The immuneACCESS repertoire file appears here via TCRdb, limited to in-frame rearrangements. These files lack a portion of the clones; in checked studies, under half of the deficit traces to unresolved V genes, and the cause of the others is not known. The sample data list approximately 28,000 clones, and over 70% of these were observed just once. Less than 15% of the sample rests with the top ten. What was sequenced was peripheral blood. These receptors originate from an elderly man with active or convalescent COVID-19.

This chain uses TRBV5-4 with TRBJ1-1; D is perhaps TRBD1 (5 bases). Germline CDR1 and CDR2: SGHNT and YYREEE (reference sequence). V was clipped by 4 bases and J by 8 bases, with 12 bases between them. The CDR3 runs to 12 residues. Here the CDR3 reads CASSPGLSEAFF. CDR3 in DNA: TGTGCCAGCAGCCCGGGACTCTCAGAAGCTTTCTTT.

The table lists this clone with a few counts. This chain uses TRBV2 with TRBJ1-6; D possibly corresponds to TRBD1 (5 bases). Germline CDR1 reads SNHLY; CDR2 reads FYNNEI. V gave up 7 bases and J gave up 5 bases, with 15 bases separating them. This CDR3 spans 15 amino acids. The CDR3 sequence: CASTKTGGDNSPLHF. DNA of the CDR3: TGTGCCAGCACCAAAACGGGGGGGGATAATTCACCCCTCCACTTT. The whole variable domain, filled in from reference TRBV2 and TRBJ1-6, reads EPEVTQTPSHQVTQMGQEVILRCVPISNHLYFYWYRQILGQKVEFLVSFYNNEISEKSEIFDDQFSVERPDGSNFTLKIRSTKLEDSAMYFCASTKTGGDNSPLHFGNGTRLTVT.

This clone was seen more than once but under ten times. The rearrangement uses TRBV7-2 and TRBJ1-3; TRBD1 agrees at 7 bases. Trimming cost V 2 bases and J 1 base; bases outside gene matches: 2. The germline V gene has CDR1 SGHTA and CDR2 FQGNSA. The CDR3 consists of 15 residues. CDR3 sequence: CASSLSTGSGNTIYF. The CDR3, as DNA: TGTGCCAGCAGCTTATCGACAGGGTCTGGAAACACCATATATTTT. The full variable domain, its missing parts supplied by reference TRBV7-2 and TRBJ1-3, is GAGVSQSPSNKVTEKGKDVELRCDPISGHTALYWYRQSLGQGLEFLIYFQGNSAPDKSGLPSDRFSAERTGGSVSTLTIQRTQQEDSAVYLCASSLSTGSGNTIYFGEGSWLTVV.

The chain has TRBV28 and TRBJ1-4; TRBD1 might be the D (5 bases). There are 15 residues in the CDR3. V shed 6 bases and J shed 8 bases, with 19 bases lying between them. CDR1 is MDHEN, CDR2 SYDVKM, per germline. The CDR3 sequence: CASSNLLGGEEKLFF. The CDR3 coding sequence is TGTGCCAGCAGCAATCTTCTGGGGGGGGAGGAAAAACTGTTTTTT.

CDR3 nucleotide sequence: TGTGCCAGCAGCTTAGATTTCGGGGCAGATACGCAGTATTTT. Translated, it gives CASSLDFGADTQYF. This sequence joins TRBV11-2 and TRBJ2-3, with D possibly TRBD2 on 5 matching bases. There are 14 residues in the CDR3. Trimming pared 0 bases from V and 4 bases from J, leaving 8 bases between. Germline lookup yields CDR1 SGHAT and CDR2 FQNNGV.

The chain recombines TRBV24-1 with TRBJ2-5; 8 nucleotides agree with TRBD1. The CDR3 runs to 14 residues. The V segment lost 3 bases and the J segment 4 bases; nucleotides outside the gene matches: 3. CDR1 is KGHDR and CDR2 is SFDVKD in the germline V gene. The CDR3 is CATSDPGTGETQYF. CDR3 in DNA: TGTGCCACCAGTGATCCGGGGACAGGAGAGACCCAGTACTTC.

The J gene is TRBJ1-5, the V gene TRBV28; no firm D call. The germline V gene encodes CDR1 MDHEN and CDR2 SYDVKM. This CDR3 has 12 amino acids. The V gene lost 6 bases and the J gene lost 0 bases, with 3 bases spanning the gap. CDR3 DNA: TGTGCCAGCAGATATAGCAATCAGCCCCAGCATTTT. It specifies CASRYSNQPQHF.

The chain links TRBV4-2 to TRBJ2-1; TRBD2 agrees at 13 bases. This CDR3 has 17 amino acids. The germline V gene has CDR1 LGHNA and CDR2 YNFKEQ. Trimming cost V 6 bases and J 0 bases; bases outside gene matches: 5. The CDR3 DNA reads as TGTGCCAGCAGACTAGCGGGAGGGGAGAGCTCCTACAATGAGCAGTTCTTC. As protein: CASRLAGGESSYNEQFF.

Here the CDR3 DNA reads TGTGCCAGCAGTTTAACGGGGGGGAAAGGCTATGGCTACACCTTC. Protein sequence: CASSLTGGKGYGYTF. The chain employs TRBV27 and TRBJ1-2, with D possibly matching TRBD1 (5 bases). The CDR3 has 15 amino acids. Deletions cut 2 bases from V and 4 bases from J, with 14 bases between. Per the germline V gene, CDR1 is MNHEY and CDR2 is SMNVEV (reference sequence).

This chain uses TRBV28 with TRBJ2-7; TRBD2 aligns across 11 bases. V dropped 7 bases and J dropped 2; count of bases not matched to a gene: 4. This CDR3 is 14 amino acids long. Germline V gene lookup returns CDR1 MDHEN and CDR2 SYDVKM. The CDR3 here is CASTRLAGTYEQYF. The DNA of the CDR3 is TGTGCCAGCACCAGACTAGCGGGAACCTACGAGCAGTACTTC. Looking up the rest from reference TRBV28 and TRBJ2-7 gives the full variable domain: DVKVTQSSRYLVKRTGEKVFLECVQDMDHENMFWYRQDPGLGLRLIYFSYDVKMKEKGDIPEGYSVSREKKERFSLILESASTNQTSMYLCASTRLAGTYEQYFGPGTRLTVT.

J is TRBJ1-5 and V is TRBV19; 7 bases match TRBD1. Germline V gene lookup returns CDR1 LNHDA and CDR2 SQIVND (reference sequence). The CDR3 contains 16 residues. Unmatched junction bases numbered 8, after V lost 4 bases and J lost 2 bases. The CDR3 region is CASSTTRDRGNQPQHF. The CDR3 nucleotides read TGTGCCAGTAGTACGACCCGGGACAGAGGCAATCAGCCCCAGCATTTT.

The V call is TRBV19, the J call TRBJ1-2, with TRBD1 matching 9 bases. The CDR3 is 16 residues long. V lost 4 bases to trimming and J lost 3 bases; unmatched junction nucleotides: 9. CDR1 and CDR2 from the germline V gene are LNHDA and SQIVND (reference sequence). CDR3: CASSTRTGAIYYGYTF. The CDR3 nucleotides read TGTGCCAGTAGTACCCGGACAGGGGCGATTTACTATGGCTACACCTTC. The entire variable domain, with the rest obtained from reference TRBV19 and TRBJ1-2, is as follows: DGGITQSPKYLFRKEGQNVTLSCEQNLNHDAMYWYRQDPGQGLRLIYYSQIVNDFQKGDIAEGYSVSREKKESFPLTVTSAQKNPTAFYLCASSTRTGAIYYGYTFGSGTRLTVV.

The V and J genes are TRBV5-4 and TRBJ2-3; TRBD2 aligns across 7 bases. The CDR3 runs to 15 residues. Per the germline V gene, CDR1 is SGHNT and CDR2 is YYREEE (reference sequence). V was clipped by 0 bases and J by 3 bases; unmatched bases: 4. The CDR3 spells CASSLASGLTDTQYF. In DNA, the CDR3 is TGTGCCAGCAGCTTGGCTAGCGGCCTTACAGATACGCAGTATTTT.

The V gene is TRBV7-6, the J gene TRBJ1-1, with TRBD1 identical over 7 bases. Germline V CDR1 and CDR2: SGHVS, FNYEAQ. There are 15 residues in the CDR3. J was trimmed by 1 base and V by 2 bases; bases with no gene match: 4. CDR3 coding DNA: TGTGCCAGCAGCTTAACCGGGACAGCGAACACTGAAGCTTTCTTT. This encodes CASSLTGTANTEAFF.

This sequence joins TRBV19 and TRBJ2-7; D gene uncertain. The length of the CDR3 is 13 residues. From germline, CDR1 is LNHDA and CDR2 SQIVND (reference sequence). Trimming removed 5 bases at V and 3 bases at J, with 11 bases between. In DNA form, the CDR3 reads TGTGCCAGTAGTGTCTCCAGGAACTACGAGCAGTACTTC. As protein: CASSVSRNYEQYF.

The chain joins TRBV2 to TRBJ1-3; possibly TRBD1 for D (6 bases). Trimming pared 7 bases from V and 0 bases from J, leaving 7 bases between. CDR1 is SNHLY and CDR2 is FYNNEI in the germline V gene. This CDR3 has 13 residues. The CDR3 reads CASKGGSGNTIYF. CDR3 sequence (DNA): TGTGCCAGCAAAGGGGGCTCTGGAAACACCATATATTTT.

The rearrangement joins TRBV4-3 to TRBJ2-2; D possibly corresponds to TRBD2 (6 bases). The V end lost 0 bases, the J end lost 3 bases, and 14 bases lay between the germline ends. The CDR3 runs 17 residues. Germline CDR1 and CDR2: LGHNA and YSLEER. The CDR3 nucleotides are TGCGCCAGCAGCCAAGAACGGGAGACTTGGGACACCGGGGAGCTGTTTTTT. It translates to CASSQERETWDTGELFF.

This sequence joins TRBV29-1 and TRBJ2-1; 8 nucleotides align to TRBD1. Germline V gene lookup returns CDR1 SQVTM and CDR2 ANQGSEA. V trimming: 5 bases; J trimming: 3 bases; junction bases outside the gene matches: 6. This CDR3 region has 14 residues. This CDR3 reads CSVKRGTGYNEQFF. CDR3 sequence (DNA): TGCAGCGTTAAGAGGGGGACAGGCTACAATGAGCAGTTCTTC.

The rearrangement joins TRBV27 to TRBJ1-5; the D is unclear. V was trimmed by 6 bases and J by 0 bases, leaving 9 bases between them. CDR1 is MNHEY and CDR2 is SMNVEV in the germline V gene (reference sequence). The CDR3 is 14 residues long. The CDR3 reads CASSGSYSNQPQHF. DNA of the CDR3: TGTGCCAGCAGCGGGAGTTATAGCAATCAGCCCCAGCATTTT.

The chain recombines TRBV11-3 with TRBJ1-3; 7 bases fit TRBD1. Germline V lookup: CDR1 SGHNT, CDR2 YENEEA. The trim removed 3 bases at V and 3 bases at J, leaving 5 bases unmatched. The length of the CDR3 is 15 residues. CDR3 bases: TGTGCCAGCAGCTTTGGAGGGGGCCTTGGAAACACCATATATTTT. It translates to CASSFGGGLGNTIYF.

The chain combines TRBV27 with TRBJ2-6; 7 nucleotides align to TRBD2. V was pared by 6 bases and J by 2 bases, with 7 bases of the junction left unmatched. Germline values: CDR1 MNHEY, CDR2 SMNVEV (reference sequence). The CDR3 spans 16 residues. CDR3 residues: CASSRGAGAGANVLTF. DNA for the CDR3: TGTGCCAGCAGCCGAGGGGCGGGGGCTGGGGCCAACGTCCTGACTTTC.

This chain connects TRBV20-1 to TRBJ2-2; TRBD2 aligns across 11 bases. V gave up 3 bases and J gave up 3 bases; unmatched junction bases: 6. From germline, CDR1 is DFQATT and CDR2 SNEGSKA (reference sequence). The CDR3 loop spans 16 amino acids. The CDR3 DNA reads TGCAGTGCTAGTATAGCGGGGGGGCCGGACACCGGGGAGCTGTTTTTT. Residues: CSASIAGGPDTGELFF.

This clone was seen once. The rearrangement links TRBV6-6 to TRBJ2-2, with 8 bases aligning to TRBD1. Losses at the gene ends were 6 bases for V and 6 bases for J; bases not matched to a gene: 9. The CDR3 length is 15 residues. Germline CDR1 reads MNHNY; CDR2 reads SVGAGI (reference sequence). The CDR3 DNA sequence: TGTGCCAGCAGACCTGGGACAGGCGGTTCCGGGGAGCTGTTTTTT. Translated: CASRPGTGGSGELFF.

The CDR3 DNA is TGTGCCAGCTCGCACCAGCCGGGACAGGGCCGGTCACCCCTCCACTTT. It is translated as CASSHQPGQGRSPLHF. This chain connects TRBV18 to TRBJ1-6, with 9 bases identical to TRBD1. The germline gives CDR1 KGHSH, CDR2 LQKENI. With V trimmed by 6 bases and J by 10 bases, 13 bases remained unmatched. This CDR3 is built from 16 residues.

The J gene is TRBJ1-4, the V gene TRBV7-8; tentatively, D is TRBD1 (5 bases). CDR3 length: 14 amino acids. Germline values: CDR1 SGHVS, CDR2 FQNEAQ. V lost 4 bases, J lost 7 bases, and 13 bases lay in between. The CDR3 nucleotides read TGTGCCAGCAGCTGGGGACTCGGGGGTGAAAAACTGTTTTTT. It yields the protein CASSWGLGGEKLFF.

The genes are TRBV19 and TRBJ1-5, with TRBD1 matching over 8 bases. Trimming at V came to 5 bases and at J to 2 bases, leaving 5 bases not matched to a gene. This CDR3 comprises 15 residues. Per the germline V gene, CDR1 is LNHDA and CDR2 is SQIVND (reference sequence). The CDR3 DNA follows: TGTGCCAGTAGTGTGCTACAGGGGGGCAATCAGCCCCAGCATTTT. This translates into CASSVLQGGNQPQHF.